This entry lists 8 T cell receptor beta chains sequenced from one sample in a study of blood T cell repertoires in COVID-19. Here immunoSEQ multiplex PCR was the method, and the copy in TCRdb shows in-frame clones only, minus some. The table records about 230,000 clones, more than 65% of them present only once. Material for sequencing was peripheral blood. Receptors originate from a woman aged 80 or over with acute or convalescent COVID-19.

The rearrangement links TRBV2 to TRBJ2-7; D gene uncertain. The CDR3 runs 12 residues. CDR1 SNHLY and CDR2 FYNNEI come from the germline V gene. Trimming took off 6 bases at V and 5 bases at J, with 11 bases between the two ends. This chain's CDR3 is CASRTSSNEQYF. The CDR3 DNA follows: TGTGCCAGCAGAACCTCCTCTAACGAGCAGTACTTC.

The chain is built from TRBV5-1 and TRBJ2-7, with TRBD2 matching over 8 bases. V shed 2 bases, J shed 6 bases, and the junction held 7 bases outside the gene matches. Germline CDR1 is SGHRS and CDR2 is YFSETQ. The CDR3 spans 14 residues. The CDR3 DNA sequence: TGCGCCAGCAGCTTTAATAGCGGGGATGCCGAGCAGTACTTC. Translation: CASSFNSGDAEQYF.

The chain employs TRBV23-1 and TRBJ1-6; no reliable D call. TRBV23-1 is an ORF, and what it does is uncertain. The CDR3 spans 13 residues. V lost 7 bases and J lost 13, with 17 bases in between. CDR3 in amino acids: CASNPPGAAPLHF. The CDR3 nucleotides read TGCGCCAGCAACCCCCCGGGAGCCGCGCCCCTCCACTTT.

CDR3 protein: CASSAMTGAYGYTF. DNA for the CDR3: TGTGCCAGCAGCGCCATGACAGGTGCCTATGGCTACACCTTC. This sequence joins TRBV13 and TRBJ1-2, with D perhaps matching TRBD1 (6 bases). V was trimmed by 5 bases and J by 4 bases, leaving 14 bases between them. The CDR3 contains 14 residues. Germline V gives CDR1 PRHDT, CDR2 FYEKMQ (reference sequence).

This clone was seen a few times. The rearrangement uses TRBV5-1 and TRBJ2-1, with 7 bases aligning to TRBD1. Trimming at V came to 2 bases and at J to 1 base, leaving 3 bases not matched to a gene. Germline CDR1 SGHRS, CDR2 YFSETQ. CDR3 length: 15 amino acids. The CDR3 loop reads CASSLRQGSYNEQFF. CDR3 nucleotides: TGCGCCAGCAGCTTAAGACAGGGTTCCTACAATGAGCAGTTCTTC.

The V call is TRBV28, the J call TRBJ2-7; 9 nucleotides line up with TRBD1. The germline V gene has CDR1 MDHEN and CDR2 SYDVKM. The CDR3 is made up of 14 amino acids. Trimming removed 7 bases from V and 3 bases from J; junction bases left unmatched: 7. CDR3 residues: CASNQDRGFYEQYF. The CDR3 coding sequence is TGTGCCAGCAATCAGGACAGGGGTTTCTACGAGCAGTACTTC.

The chain links TRBV28 to TRBJ1-5; possibly TRBD1 for D (5 bases). The V gene's germline CDR1 is MDHEN and CDR2 SYDVKM. Trimming removed 8 bases from V and 7 bases from J, with 24 bases in between. The CDR3 is 16 residues long. CDR3 nucleotide sequence: TGTGCCAGCTACCAGGGCCGGGGGGAGCCGTGGCAGCCCCAGCATTTT. Its translation is CASYQGRGEPWQPQHF.

The CDR3 loop is CASSQEEAGGIEQYF. The CDR3 nucleotides are TGCGCCAGCAGCCAAGAGGAAGCGGGGGGGATCGAGCAGTACTTC. This chain connects TRBV4-1 to TRBJ2-7; 10 bases map to TRBD2. This CDR3 spans 15 amino acids. Looked up from germline, CDR1 is MGHRA and CDR2 is YSYEKL. The ends lost 0 bases at V and 6 bases at J; junction bases unmatched: 5.